This record covers a single TCR beta chain. As yet, its antigen is unknown. V gave up 1 base and J gave up 3 bases, with 9 bases separating them. CDR1 is LGHNA and CDR2 is YNFKEQ in the germline V gene. CDR3 length: 14 amino acids. Clones were sequenced by immunoSEQ multiplex PCR, and TCRdb holds only the in-frame ones, with some missing. The table shows 35,000 to 45,000 clones, with roughly 77% occurring only once. The data stem from a study of T cells in localized non-small cell lung cancer. General study results and limits: Longer overall survival associated with higher blood T cell density; shorter survival with higher adjacent-lung clonality. Of the tissues analyzed, uninvolved adjacent lung showed maximal T cell clonality, greater than tumor. Heterogeneity within the tumor remains possible, as just one region underwent sequencing. Across samples, adjacent lung featured a median around 56 of the top 100 tumor clones.

The TCR originated in a woman aged 35-75 years with stage II squamous cell lung carcinoma. The source material was PBMCs, sampled before any cancer treatment. The chain recombines TRBV4-2 with TRBJ1-2, with D hard to call. The CDR3 spells CASSQVGTDYGYTF. Here the CDR3 DNA reads TGTGCCAGCAGCCAAGTCGGAACGGACTATGGCTACACCTTC.